Below, one TCR beta chain is given with its context. Its antigen remains unknown. The V gene lost 7 bases and the J gene lost 3 bases, with 21 bases spanning the gap. CDR1 and CDR2 from the germline V gene are SQVTM and ANQGSEA. The CDR3 is 15 amino acids. Each CDR3 protein is one row after TCRdb ran MiXCR on the RT-PCR reads. Of 800,000 to 1,000,000 distinct CDR3 sequences detected, around 20% appear once; the ten largest clones hold roughly 10%. This specimen belongs to a study of response to subunit inactivated influenza vaccine. Findings of the study overall: Seasonal influenza vaccination, on each occasion, was suggested by the authors to recruit few new T cells.

Sample: PBMCs from blood, taken 4 to 6 days after vaccination. The sequence was obtained from a man in his fifties or sixties who received an inactivated influenza vaccine. The chain uses TRBV29-1 and TRBJ2-5; D perhaps matches TRBD2 (7 bases). CDR3 sequence reads: CSAEGPGGLKETQYF. CDR3 coding DNA: TGCAGCGCCGAGGGTCCCGGGGGGCTGAAAGAGACCCAGTACTTC.